These 3 T cell receptor beta chains came from one sample sequenced in a study of cytomegalovirus exposure and HLA in healthy donors. The study ran its PCR with 60 Vbeta and 13 Jbeta primers. Sequencing was performed with immunoSEQ multiplex PCR; in TCRdb, only in-frame clones are kept and a portion is missing. The sample lists 150,000 to 180,000 clones, roughly 72% occurring once. Sequencing was performed on PBMCs. The receptors originated from a man aged 25-40 years in good health and CMV-seronegative.

This clone has only a few counts. The chain links TRBV5-1 to TRBJ2-7, with TRBD2 as a possible D gene (5 bases). The V gene lost 2 bases and the J gene lost 4 bases, with 13 bases spanning the gap. Per the germline V gene, CDR1 is SGHRS and CDR2 is YFSETQ. The CDR3 has 14 residues. The CDR3 DNA follows: TGCGCCAGCAGCTTAGGCGGGCCCGCGTACGAGCAGTACTTC. Its translation: CASSLGGPAYEQYF. Full variable domain (rest looked up from reference TRBV5-1 and TRBJ2-7): KAGVTQTPRYLIKTRGQQVTLSCSPISGHRSVSWYQQTPGQGLQFLFEYFSETQRNKGNFPGRFSGRQFSNSRSEMNVSTLELGDSALYLCASSLGGPAYEQYFGPGTRLTVT.

J is TRBJ2-7 and V is TRBV27; 12 nucleotides agree with TRBD1. This CDR3 spans 14 amino acids. Germline V gene lookup returns CDR1 MNHEY and CDR2 SMNVEV (reference sequence). The J segment lost 7 bases and the V segment lost 6 bases, leaving 7 bases of the junction unmatched. In nucleotides, the CDR3 is TGTGCCAGCAGCACCGGGACAGGGGGCTCTGAGCAGTACTTC. Translation gives CASSTGTGGSEQYF.

The chain recombines TRBV7-2 with TRBJ1-2; perhaps TRBD1 as D (6 bases). Germline CDR1 is SGHTA and CDR2 is FQGNSA. V dropped 3 bases and J dropped 0 bases, with 14 bases sitting between them. The CDR3 spans 16 residues. DNA for the CDR3: TGTGCCAGCAGCTTTTCCACAGGGTCTGCTAACTATGGCTACACCTTC. Encoded protein: CASSFSTGSANYGYTF.